The sequence of this TCR beta chain was determined in a study of T cells in Graves' hyperthyroidism and ophthalmopathy. RNA transcripts were the template for amplifying TCR beta CDR3 regions. Using the HTBI primer set, a first-round RT-PCR was run on the TCR CDR3. One entry per CDR3 protein results from TCRdb running MiXCR on the multiplex PCR reads. The table has approximately 200,000 distinct CDR3 sequences, around 17% seen once. Germline values: CDR1 SGHVS, CDR2 FQNEAQ. V was cut by 2 bases and J by 4 bases, with 14 bases left in between. The CDR3 length is 15 residues. This clonotype showed up many times. With a duration under 2 months, the hyperthyroidism was newly diagnosed in patients aged 18 to 65. The study excluded patients with uncontrolled infection, other autoimmune disease, pregnancy or lactation. 10 ml of fresh peripheral blood supplied the PBMCs.

The TCR sequence derives from a man in his forties with Graves' hyperthyroidism. The sequenced sample was blood. The rearrangement links TRBV7-8 to TRBJ2-5; D gene uncertain. CDR3 protein: CASSLWWKAGETQYF. The CDR3 region has the DNA TGTGCCAGCAGCTTATGGTGGAAGGCAGGAGAGACCCAGTACTTC.